A single T cell receptor beta chain is shown here with its context. Its antigen target is currently unknown. The record has no base qualities; no much larger clone is one base away. The method behind the library was 5' RACE. The listed sequencing device is Illumina HiSeq 2000. A universal primer binding site was added through template switching, and the final cDNA carried a unique molecular identifier so that TCR cDNA molecules could be counted accurately. First-strand cDNA for TCR alpha and beta chains was synthesized from specific primers in the conserved constant-segment region. To control for contamination, each cDNA library was double barcoded with a SMART-Mk sample barcode plus Illumina barcodes. TruSeq adapter sequences, together with Illumina sample barcodes, were added in two successive PCR steps. The Illumina HiSeq platform was used with custom primers to sequence TCR alpha and beta cDNA libraries. The paper's data handling went like this. MiGEC was used to process raw reads and extract unique molecular identifiers, and MiXCR was used to find CDR3 positions. For each individual, recombination models were inferred using an EM algorithm with the repgenHMM and IGoR tools. Shared clonotypes were analyzed with the tcR package in R, and sharing was normalized by the product of cloneset sizes. To study raw recombination free of thymic and clonal selection effects, out-of-frame nonproductive sequences were analyzed. The public reads were quality trimmed at Q25 with fastp and then assembled into clones with MiXCR by TCRdb, keeping productive beta chains. When rows share a CDR3 protein, they turn into one entry using the most common DNA and genes. It is TCRdb's table, rather than the study itself, that gives the V and J calls and clone size. Present in this sample are around 1.7 million distinct CDR3 sequences, less than 40% of which were seen just once. The ten largest account for under 0.35% of the sample.

This sample is drawn from a study of identical twins (dated by TCRdb to about 2016). In the study overall: To test whether fetal clonotypes persist, the study used deep sequencing on TCR alpha and beta repertoires from monozygotic twins, unrelated adults of various ages, and cord blood. Replicate twin experiments were performed at different times using different library preparation protocols to rule out contamination. The research as a whole found: Out-of-frame TCR alpha sequences shared between twins showed an excess of low generation-probability sequences compared with coincidental sharing between unrelated individuals. Zero-insertion analyses could be partly confounded by invariant T cells such as MAIT and iNKT, although diverse VJ usage argued against such confounding for most clonotypes. In monozygotic twins, recombination models systematically underestimated out-of-frame TCR alpha sharing, but the models matched the sharing seen between unrelated individuals. In beta out-of-frame sequences, excess twin sharing was weaker, because having fewer shared sequences lowered the signal-to-noise ratio. Because the same donors could not be followed over many years, the conclusions relied on cross-sectional statistical analysis. Abundant cord blood beta clonotypes had fewer insertions, young adult naive repertoires showed a similar but weaker trend, and memory repertoires showed no such trend.

Every donor in the study was a healthy Caucasian. The germline V gene (reference sequence) supplies CDR1 LNHDA and CDR2 SQIVND. V drops 9 bases and J drops 0 bases, leaving 18 bases in between. CDR3 length: 15 amino acids, cysteine to phenylalanine. CDR3 DNA only is kept here, 45 bases in frame from base 1. The source of this sequence is a newborn girl in good health. Sequencing was performed on cord blood. The chain was built from TRBV19 and TRBJ2-7, with the D call tentatively TRBD1 or TRBD2, each fitting 5 bases. At the DNA level, the sequence is TGTGCCAGATCTGGGACGGTTTTCAGCTCCTACGAGCAGTACTTC. Its coded protein is CARSGTVFSSYEQYF.